What follows is one T cell receptor beta chain and its context. The data were obtained in a study of control samples from healthy donors and cancer patients. Germline CDR1 reads SEHNR; CDR2 reads FQNEAQ (reference sequence). With 0 bases removed from V and 5 bases from J, the gap between germline ends came to 8 bases. This CDR3 spans 15 amino acids. Only in-frame clones appear in the TCRdb table, and some are missing; sequencing was by immunoSEQ multiplex PCR. The sample gives tens of thousands of clones, around 87% of which show up once; 10% to 15% is in the top ten. The sample comprised PBMCs. The clonotype originates from a woman aged 60-75 years with lung cancer. The V and J genes are TRBV7-9 and TRBJ1-6; D remains unclear. In DNA, the CDR3 is TGTGCCAGCAGCTTAGCAGGGTCTGATAATTCACCCCTCCACTTT. Translating it yields CASSLAGSDNSPLHF.